This TCR beta chain was documented in a study of Ad26.COV2.S vaccination and SARS-CoV-2 variants. The germline V gene has CDR1 MGHRA and CDR2 YSYEKL. The length of the CDR3 is 18 residues. Trimming took 1 base from V and 3 from J; bases not matched to a gene: 9. Measured with immunoSEQ multiplex PCR; TCRdb has only the in-frame clones, and not every one. The table has more than 400,000 clones, about 92% seen once. Documented treatment: 15 to 20 received Ad26.COV2.S at low or high dose, single or two shots; roughly five received placebo; per-sample allocation not given. The study sampled participants on day 63 after the first vaccine or placebo injection.

This chain uses TRBV4-1 with TRBJ1-4, with 9 bases lining up with TRBD1. The sequence was collected from a person between 18 and 65 years old who received the Ad26.COV2.S COVID-19 vaccine or a placebo. The sample consisted of peripheral blood, taken in a trial of Ad26.COV2.S vaccine versus placebo. The DNA of the CDR3 is TGCGCCAGCAGCCAAGTGGACAGGGGACGGTCGGCTAATGAAAAACTGTTTTTT. Its protein product is CASSQVDRGRSANEKLFF.